The clone carrying this T cell receptor beta chain has ten or more counts. Its antigen is not known. This record belongs to a study of regulatory T cells in long-lasting Graves disease. Study at large: Disease was considered persistent Graves' disease after over 5 years of antithyroid drugs (with positive TSH receptor antibodies). Whole-study findings and limits: When disease was persistent, TRBV28, TRBJ1-2 and TRBJ2-5 were the favored segments.

CDR3 length: 14 residues. Germline CDR1 reads SGHTA; CDR2 reads FQGTGA. Trimming removed 2 bases at V and 4 bases at J, with 11 bases between. This sample's time point: persistent/refractory GD, antithyroid drugs over 5 years with positive TRAb. The TCR library was prepared using RNA isolated from PBMCs. A blood draw put 8 to 10 milliliters of peripheral blood into EDTA tubes. Both iRepertoire HTBI primers and Arm-PCR of CDR3 regions were used to build the TCR beta libraries. TCRdb analysed the multiplex PCR reads with MiXCR anew, one entry per CDR3 protein. The sample consists of over 300,000 distinct CDR3 sequences, about 20% of them appearing once.

Here the sequenced sample was peripheral blood mononuclear cells (PBMCs), taken when the disease was refractory, from a patient treated with antithyroid drugs. This chain connects TRBV7-3 to TRBJ1-1; TRBD1 is a possible D gene (5 bases). The origin of this receptor is a female donor with Graves disease. CDR3 region: CASSLRGGVTEAFF. The CDR3 DNA reads as TGTGCCAGCAGCTTACGGGGGGGAGTCACTGAAGCTTTCTTT.